The 17 T cell receptor beta chains presented below share a single source sample, sequenced in a study of blood T cell repertoires in COVID-19. Libraries were prepared by immunoSEQ multiplex PCR; TCRdb keeps only in-frame clonotypes and omits some of them. The sample comprises approximately 200,000 clones, roughly 86% of which are singletons, and 7% to 10% rests with the top ten. Sequencing was performed on PBMCs or T cells enriched from blood (not recorded which). The receptors shown here come from a young woman who had recovered from COVID-19.

The chain has TRBV14 and TRBJ1-6; D remains unclear. Germline CDR1 reads SGHDN; CDR2 reads FVKESK. Deletions cut 6 bases from V and 7 bases from J, with 7 bases between. The CDR3 consists of 12 residues. The CDR3, as DNA: TGTGCCAGCAGTCTCTTAAATTCACCCCTCCACTTT. Its translation: CASSLLNSPLHF.

V gene TRBV9 combines with J gene TRBJ1-2, with no clear D. Looked up from germline, CDR1 is SGDLS and CDR2 is YYNGEE. The CDR3 is 15 residues long. Trimming pared 0 bases from V and 0 bases from J, leaving 9 bases between. The CDR3 sequence is CASSVDGWPNYGYTF. The CDR3 nucleotides are TGTGCCAGCAGCGTAGATGGTTGGCCTAACTATGGCTACACCTTC.

CDR3 sequence reads: CASGRPRSETQYF. The CDR3 DNA sequence: TGCGCCAGCGGGCGACCCCGGTCAGAGACCCAGTACTTC. This sequence joins TRBV5-1 and TRBJ2-5, with no clear D. Germline V gene sequence: CDR1 SGHRS, CDR2 YFSETQ. V shed 7 bases and J shed 4 bases, with 14 bases lying between them. CDR3 length: 13 residues.

This chain joins TRBV5-4 and TRBJ2-2; TRBD2 might be the D (5 bases). The CDR3 contains 12 residues. The germline CDR1 and CDR2 sequences are SGHNT and YYREEE (reference sequence). Trimming left V 2 bases short and J 6 bases short, with 5 bases between. In DNA form, the CDR3 reads TGTGCCAGCAGCTTCGGGGCCGGGGAGCTGTTTTTT. Translating gives CASSFGAGELFF.

The chain combines TRBV29-1 with TRBJ1-2, with 8 bases fitting TRBD1. The CDR3 loop spans 11 amino acids. J was trimmed by 8 bases and V by 6 bases; bases with no gene match: 5. Germline V lookup: CDR1 SQVTM, CDR2 ANQGSEA. CDR3 region: CSVGQERGYTF. In DNA form, the CDR3 reads TGCAGCGTGGGACAGGAGAGGGGCTACACCTTC.

The chain uses TRBV9 and TRBJ1-1; a weak D match, TRBD1 (5 bases). Trimming pared 0 bases from V and 5 bases from J, leaving 14 bases between. CDR3 length: 15 residues. Germline V gene lookup returns CDR1 SGDLS and CDR2 YYNGEE. This CDR3 is CASSVGVGDRTEAFF. The CDR3 bases are TGTGCCAGCAGCGTAGGGGTAGGGGATCGGACTGAAGCTTTCTTT.

This clone was seen a handful of times. The V gene is TRBV2, the J gene TRBJ2-1; D perhaps matches TRBD1 (6 bases). Trimming removed 5 bases at V and 0 bases at J, with 14 bases between. CDR3 length: 16 residues. Germline V lookup: CDR1 SNHLY, CDR2 FYNNEI. The CDR3 DNA follows: TGTGCCAGCAGTTCGATACAGGGTAGCTCCTACAATGAGCAGTTCTTC. Residues: CASSSIQGSSYNEQFF. Filled out from reference TRBV2 and TRBJ2-1, the complete variable domain reads EPEVTQTPSHQVTQMGQEVILRCVPISNHLYFYWYRQILGQKVEFLVSFYNNEISEKSEIFDDQFSVERPDGSNFTLKIRSTKLEDSAMYFCASSSIQGSSYNEQFFGPGTRLTVL.

This clone was recorded a few times. The chain combines TRBV19 with TRBJ1-4; 7 bases agree with TRBD1. The CDR3 covers 15 residues. Trimming at V came to 4 bases and at J to 2 bases, leaving 4 bases not matched to a gene. Germline CDR1 is LNHDA and CDR2 is SQIVND (reference sequence). The CDR3 region has the DNA TGTGCCAGTAGTACAACAGGGGCGACTAATGAAAAACTGTTTTTT. This encodes CASSTTGATNEKLFF.

A single count supports this clone. The chain uses TRBV7-8 and TRBJ2-3, with a weak D call TRBD2 (5 bases). Trimming pared 3 bases from V and 0 bases from J, leaving 7 bases between. CDR3 size: 14 residues. Germline CDR1 SGHVS, CDR2 FQNEAQ. CDR3 protein: CASSFRTSTDTQYF. CDR3 coding DNA: TGTGCCAGCAGCTTCCGGACTAGCACAGATACGCAGTATTTT.

The chain links TRBV2 to TRBJ2-7, with D perhaps TRBD2 (6 bases). CDR1 and CDR2 (germline): SNHLY, FYNNEI. The CDR3 is 15 residues long. The V end lost 2 bases, the J end lost 0 bases, and 11 bases lay between the germline ends. As DNA, the CDR3 is TGTGCCAGCAGTGAAAAGGCGGGATTCTCCTACGAGCAGTACTTC. This translates into CASSEKAGFSYEQYF.

J is TRBJ2-1 and V is TRBV19, with 9 bases aligning to TRBD2. The V gene end was trimmed by 3 bases and the J gene end by 8 bases; junction bases not matched to a gene: 20. CDR3 size: 19 residues. The germline V gene has CDR1 LNHDA and CDR2 SQIVND (reference sequence). The CDR3 DNA reads TGTGCCAGTAGTATTTCTATCGGGGTGGCGGGAGGGCCATTCTATGAGCAGTTCTTC. Translation gives CASSISIGVAGGPFYEQFF.

V gene TRBV5-1 combines with J gene TRBJ1-1; 8 nucleotides agree with TRBD1. Germline trimming cut 3 bases from V and 0 bases from J; bases unmatched to any gene: 7. The CDR3 is 16 residues long. Germline V lookup: CDR1 SGHRS, CDR2 YFSETQ. CDR3: CASSYYRGNMNTEAFF. The CDR3, as DNA: TGCGCCAGCAGCTACTACAGGGGGAACATGAACACTGAAGCTTTCTTT.

The J gene is TRBJ2-7, the V gene TRBV27; D perhaps matches TRBD2 (5 bases). V lost 3 bases and J 3 bases, leaving 12 bases between the germline ends. This CDR3 comprises 14 residues. In germline, CDR1 is MNHEY, CDR2 SMNVEV (reference sequence). CDR3 coding DNA: TGTGCCAGCAGTTTTGGTCAGGAGGACTACGAGCAGTACTTC. Protein: CASSFGQEDYEQYF.

This chain joins TRBV5-5 and TRBJ1-3; 7 nucleotides agree with TRBD1. Looked up from germline, CDR1 is SGHKS and CDR2 is YYEKEE (reference sequence). The junction had 7 bases not matched to a gene; V was cut back by 4 bases and J by 6 bases. This CDR3 region has 14 residues. The CDR3 nucleotides read TGTGCCAGCAGCCAGGACAGGCCCCTAAACACCATATATTTT. The encoded protein is CASSQDRPLNTIYF. The full variable domain, its missing parts supplied by reference TRBV5-5 and TRBJ1-3, is DAGVTQSPTHLIKTRGQQVTLRCSPISGHKSVSWYQQVLGQGPQFIFQYYEKEERGRGNFPDRFSARQFPNYSSELNVNALLLGDSALYLCASSQDRPLNTIYFGEGSWLTVV.

V is TRBV20-1 and J is TRBJ2-7; 10 bases line up with TRBD1. Germline V CDR1 and CDR2: DFQATT, SNEGSKA (reference sequence). Trimming cost V 3 bases and J 5 bases; bases outside gene matches: 7. This CDR3 comprises 14 residues. The CDR3 spells CSASTRDRGDEQYF. CDR3 DNA: TGCAGTGCTAGTACCCGGGACAGGGGCGACGAGCAGTACTTC.

The chain is built from TRBV3-1 (or the pseudogene TRBV3-2) and TRBJ2-1; tentatively, D is TRBD1 (6 bases). This CDR3 contains 12 residues. Between the trimmed V and J ends, which lost 4 bases and 12 bases, there was a span of 13 bases. Germline V gene lookup returns CDR1 LGHDT and CDR2 YNNKEL (reference sequence). This CDR3 reads CASSPPTGRQFF. The CDR3 DNA reads TGTGCCAGCAGCCCACCCACAGGGCGGCAGTTCTTC.

V and J are TRBV28 and TRBJ2-7; no clear D gene. The CDR3 runs 15 residues. V gave up 5 bases and J gave up 0 bases, with 14 bases separating them. The V gene's germline CDR1 is MDHEN and CDR2 SYDVKM. CDR3 nucleotides: TGTGCCAGCAGTCCCCCGGCTAGAAGCTCCTACGAGCAGTACTTC. It encodes CASSPPARSSYEQYF.